Following are 12 T cell receptor beta chains from one sample sequenced in a study of shared clonotypes between healthy human individuals. Sequencing used immunoSEQ multiplex PCR; TCRdb keeps in-frame clones, though not all of them. The data hold 1.5 million to 1.9 million clones, with 95% to 99% observed a single time. Sequenced sample: naive CD4+ T cells sorted from blood. As for subset: CD45RA+ positively selected. The origin of the receptors is a man under 40 in good health.

The chain recombines TRBV18 with TRBJ2-5; TRBD1 agrees at 7 bases. This CDR3 has 14 residues. CDR1 KGHSH and CDR2 LQKENI come from the germline V gene. Trimming at V came to 4 bases and at J to 0 bases, leaving 2 bases not matched to a gene. Written as DNA, the CDR3 is TGTGCCAGCTCACGGGGACAGAACCAAGAGACCCAGTACTTC. Protein: CASSRGQNQETQYF. Variable domain in full (rest from reference TRBV18 and TRBJ2-5): NAGVMQNPRHLVRRRGQEARLRCSPMKGHSHVYWYRQLPEEGLKFMVYLQKENIIDESGMPKERFSAEFPKEGPSILRIQQVVRGDSAAYFCASSRGQNQETQYFGPGTRLLVL.

This rearrangement joins TRBV7-2 to TRBJ2-2; maybe TRBD2 (7 bases). V gave up 5 bases and J gave up 6 bases, with 22 bases separating them. Looked up from germline, CDR1 is SGHTA and CDR2 is FQGNSA. The CDR3 is 17 amino acids. CDR3 amino acids: CASSPLGAGRGAGELFF. The CDR3 region has the DNA TGTGCCAGCAGCCCACTGGGGGCAGGGAGGGGTGCCGGGGAGCTGTTTTTT.

This clone was seen only once. The chain links TRBV7-6 to TRBJ2-5, with TRBD1 matching over 7 bases. V was clipped by 6 bases and J by 5 bases; unmatched bases: 9. The CDR3 spans 14 residues. Germline V gene data show CDR1 as SGHVS and CDR2 as FNYEAQ. The CDR3, as DNA: TGTGCCAGCAGTAGACAAGGGGGCTGGGAGACCCAGTACTTC. As protein: CASSRQGGWETQYF.

The chain is built from TRBV19 and TRBJ2-3; 10 bases line up with TRBD2. This CDR3 has 17 residues. CDR1 and CDR2 from the germline V gene are LNHDA and SQIVND (reference sequence). V dropped 7 bases and J dropped 2; count of bases not matched to a gene: 12. CDR3 DNA sequence: TGTGCCAGTAAGTCTAGCGGGAGTGTTTGGCACACAGATACGCAGTATTTT. Translating gives CASKSSGSVWHTDTQYF.

This chain joins TRBV30 and TRBJ1-2; 8 bases are shared with TRBD1. Germline CDR1 GTSNPN, CDR2 SVGIG (reference sequence). After removal of 0 bases from V and 8 bases from J, the junction contained 11 bases not matched to a gene. This CDR3 is built from 15 residues. The CDR3 DNA reads TGTGCCTGGAGTGTACCTCCGGACAGGGCCGTCGGCTACACCTTC. Translation: CAWSVPPDRAVGYTF.

Note on this clone: Different DNA sequences within this sample yield the same CDR3. V and J are TRBV11-2 and TRBJ1-2, with a possible D match to TRBD1 (5 bases). CDR1 and CDR2 (germline): SGHAT, FQNNGV. V was shortened by 1 base and J by 8 bases, with 11 bases between the two germline ends. The length of the CDR3 is 13 residues. The CDR3 DNA follows: TGTGCCAGCAGCTTAGGCAGGGTCGGCGGCTACACCTTC. It specifies CASSLGRVGGYTF. Filled out from reference TRBV11-2 and TRBJ1-2, the complete variable domain reads EAGVAQSPRYKIIEKRQSVAFWCNPISGHATLYWYQQILGQGPKLLIQFQNNGVVDDSQLPKDRFSAERLKGVDSTLKIQPAKLEDSAVYLCASSLGRVGGYTFGSGTRLTVV.

Concerning this clone: This sample includes further DNA sequences coding for the same CDR3. V usage is TRBV28 and J usage is TRBJ1-2; the D is unclear. V dropped 2 bases and J dropped 4 bases, with 11 bases sitting between them. There are 14 residues in the CDR3. The germline gives CDR1 MDHEN, CDR2 SYDVKM. CDR3 sequence reads: CASSLGGTGYGYTF. The DNA for the CDR3 is TGTGCCAGCAGTTTAGGCGGTACCGGCTATGGCTACACCTTC.

This clone was picked up one time. V and J are TRBV5-4 and TRBJ2-5; 9 bases are shared with TRBD2. CDR1 and CDR2 (germline): SGHNT, YYREEE (reference sequence). V shed 1 base, J shed 2 bases, and the junction held 3 bases outside the gene matches. CDR3 length: 15 residues. Written as DNA, the CDR3 is TGTGCCAGCAGCTTGCTGCTAGCGGGACAAGAGACCCAGTACTTC. This translates into CASSLLLAGQETQYF.

The chain links TRBV14 to TRBJ1-2; D gene ambiguous. The V gene's germline CDR1 is SGHDN and CDR2 FVKESK. The germline V and J ends were trimmed by 0 bases and 0 bases, with 17 bases remaining between them. CDR3 length equals 18 residues. CDR3 in DNA: TGTGCCAGCAGCCAAGATGTCCGGGCCCCGGGAGCTAACTATGGCTACACCTTC. This codes for CASSQDVRAPGANYGYTF.

This chain connects TRBV7-8 to TRBJ2-1; D gene uncertain. The CDR3 covers 16 residues. Germline CDR1 reads SGHVS; CDR2 reads FQNEAQ. Deletions cut 8 bases from V and 7 bases from J, with 24 bases between. CDR3 region: CASAPQRQSNKNEQFF. Here the CDR3 DNA reads TGTGCCAGCGCCCCACAGAGGCAGTCCAACAAGAATGAGCAGTTCTTC.

The rearrangement uses TRBV7-3 and TRBJ2-3; no clear D. CDR1 SGHTA and CDR2 FQGTGA come from the germline V gene. Trimming stripped 2 bases from V and 4 bases from J, with 7 bases between. This CDR3 contains 13 residues. CDR3 amino acids: CASSLADPDTQYF. The CDR3 DNA is TGTGCCAGCAGCTTAGCGGACCCAGATACGCAGTATTTT.

The chain joins TRBV18 to TRBJ1-3; 7 bases are shared with TRBD1. The CDR3 consists of 17 residues. The germline V gene has CDR1 KGHSH and CDR2 LQKENI. V was clipped by 4 bases and J by 0 bases; unmatched bases: 9. In nucleotides, the CDR3 is TGTGCCAGCTCACAGCGCACAGGGGCTTACTCTGGAAACACCATATATTTT. The encoded protein is CASSQRTGAYSGNTIYF.